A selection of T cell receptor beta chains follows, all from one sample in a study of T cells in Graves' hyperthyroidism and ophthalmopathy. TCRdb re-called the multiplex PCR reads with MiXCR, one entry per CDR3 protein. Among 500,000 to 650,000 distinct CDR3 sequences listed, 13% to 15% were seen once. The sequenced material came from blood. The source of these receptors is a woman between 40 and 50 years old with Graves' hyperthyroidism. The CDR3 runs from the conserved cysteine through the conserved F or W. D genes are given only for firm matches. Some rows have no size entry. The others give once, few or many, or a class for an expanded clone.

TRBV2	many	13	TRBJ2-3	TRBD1	CASSGQTGSMQYF	TGTGCCAGCAGTGGGCAGACAGGGAGTATGCAGTATTTT
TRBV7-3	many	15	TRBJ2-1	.	CASSLTAPPTDEQFF	TGTGCCAGCAGCTTAACAGCGCCCCCCACCGATGAGCAGTTCTTC
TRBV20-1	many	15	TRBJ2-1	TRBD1	CSAREGTGGYNEQFF	TGCAGTGCTAGAGAGGGGACAGGGGGCTACAATGAGCAGTTCTTC
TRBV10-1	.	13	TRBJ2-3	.	CASSEWTGDTQYF	TGCGCCAGCAGTGAGTGGACCGGGGATACGCAGTATTTT
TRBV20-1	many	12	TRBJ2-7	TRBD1	CSFTGTGVEQYF	TGCAGTTTCACCGGGACAGGGGTCGAGCAGTACTTC
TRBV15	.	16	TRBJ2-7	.	CATSRGLLVDWGEQYF	TGTGCCACCAGCAGAGGGTTGTTGGTGGATTGGGGGGAGCAGTACTTC
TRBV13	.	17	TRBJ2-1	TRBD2	CASSYHPTSGRYNEQFF	TGTGCCAGCAGCTATCATCCTACTAGCGGGAGATACAATGAGCAGTTCTTC
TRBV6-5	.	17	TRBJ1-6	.	CASSYNSGSSYNSPLHF	TGTGCCAGCAGTTATAACAGTGGGAGCTCCTATAATTCACCCCTCCACTTT
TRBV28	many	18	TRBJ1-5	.	CASSLMSVQGTLNQPQHF	TGTGCCAGCAGCCTTATGAGCGTACAAGGAACCCTTAATCAGCCCCAGCATTTT
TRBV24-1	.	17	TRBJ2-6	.	CATSDSLGYSGANVLTF	TGTGCCACCAGTGATTCTTTAGGGTACTCTGGGGCCAACGTCCTGACTTTC
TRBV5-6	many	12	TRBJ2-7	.	CASSFPPYEQYF	TGTGCCAGCAGCTTTCCCCCCTACGAGCAGTACTTC